This passage covers 18 T cell receptor beta chains from one sample sequenced in a study of human versus mouse CDR3 diversity and MHC coevolution. Sequencing was performed with immunoSEQ multiplex PCR; in TCRdb, only in-frame clones are kept and a portion is missing. There are 50,000 to 65,000 clones in the sample; around 94% occur only once, and 15% to 20% lies in the top ten. The specimen sequenced was naive CD4+ T cells from blood. Stated subset: CD45RO-negative CD62L-positive naive CD4 T cells. These receptors were obtained from a person in their sixties or seventies in good health.

V and J are TRBV25-1 and TRBJ2-3; TRBD2 aligns across 7 bases. The CDR3 is made up of 14 amino acids. With V trimmed by 7 bases and J by 6 bases, 10 bases remained unmatched. Germline CDR1 is MGHDK and CDR2 is SYGVNS. The CDR3 DNA sequence: TGTGCCAGCACCATCGGGGGAGGGTGGGATACGCAGTATTTT. Translating it yields CASTIGGGWDTQYF.

This rearrangement joins TRBV27 to TRBJ2-1, with TRBD2 matching over 8 bases. Per the germline V gene, CDR1 is MNHEY and CDR2 is SMNVEV (reference sequence). The V segment lost 0 bases and the J segment 4 bases; nucleotides outside the gene matches: 8. CDR3 length equals 17 residues. Written as DNA, the CDR3 is TGTGCCAGCAGTTTATCGGTGGTCGGGAGGGGGTACAATGAGCAGTTCTTC. Translation gives CASSLSVVGRGYNEQFF.

The chain links TRBV7-6 to TRBJ2-5; D is possibly TRBD2 (6 bases). The ends were cut back, 5 bases at V and 5 bases at J, with 27 bases in the middle. CDR3 length equals 18 residues. From germline, CDR1 is SGHVS and CDR2 FNYEAQ. The CDR3 coding sequence is TGTGCCAGCAGCCCTCCCCGGGGGAATCGTCCTGGTCGGGAGACCCAGTACTTC. This codes for CASSPPRGNRPGRETQYF. The variable domain in full, completed from reference TRBV7-6 and TRBJ2-5, reads GAGVSQSPRYKVTKRGQDVALRCDPISGHVSLYWYRQALGQGPEFLTYFNYEAQQDKSGLPNDRFSAERPEGSISTLTIQRTEQRDSAMYRCASSPPRGNRPGRETQYFGPGTRLLVL.

The chain couples TRBV12-5 to TRBJ1-1; D unclear. This CDR3 region has 14 residues. Between the trimmed V and J ends, which lost 2 bases and 0 bases, there was a span of 7 bases. Per the germline V gene, CDR1 is LGHNT and CDR2 is FRNRAP. CDR3 sequence: CASGLLQLNTEAFF. In nucleotides, the CDR3 is TGTGCTAGTGGTTTGCTACAGTTGAACACTGAAGCTTTCTTT.

The rearrangement uses TRBV5-4 and TRBJ2-2; TRBD2 matches at 10 bases. This CDR3 contains 16 residues. Germline assignment: CDR1 SGHNT and CDR2 YYREEE (reference sequence). The V segment lost 4 bases and the J segment 4 bases; nucleotides outside the gene matches: 7. In nucleotides, the CDR3 is TGTGCCAGCAGCCCGGCGCTAGCGGGAGCCACCGGGGAGCTGTTTTTT. It specifies CASSPALAGATGELFF.

The V and J genes are TRBV11-2 and TRBJ2-5, with D uncertain. V dropped 5 bases and J dropped 2 bases, with 6 bases sitting between them. There are 12 residues in the CDR3. Germline V CDR1 and CDR2: SGHAT, FQNNGV. The CDR3 DNA reads as TGTGCCAGCAGCCCTATACAAGAGACCCAGTACTTC. It yields the protein CASSPIQETQYF.

The chain has TRBV6-1 and TRBJ1-2; 7 bases align to TRBD1. CDR1 and CDR2 (germline): MNHNS, SASEGT. The CDR3 sequence is 14 residues long. V gave up 3 bases and J gave up 3 bases; unmatched junction bases: 4. The DNA for the CDR3 is TGTGCCAGCAGTGAGGACAGGAAGTACTATGGCTACACCTTC. Amino acid sequence: CASSEDRKYYGYTF.

The CDR3 region has the DNA TGCGCCAGCAGCCTTAGGACTAGCGGGAGGTCGAGCTCCTACGAGCAGTACTTC. Translated: CASSLRTSGRSSSYEQYF. The J gene is TRBJ2-7, the V gene TRBV4-1; 14 nucleotides agree with TRBD2. J lost 0 bases, V lost 4 bases, and 8 bases had no gene match. There are 18 residues in the CDR3. Germline V gives CDR1 MGHRA, CDR2 YSYEKL.

This sequence joins TRBV7-6 and TRBJ2-7; possibly TRBD1 for D (6 bases). CDR3 length equals 15 residues. Germline V gene lookup returns CDR1 SGHVS and CDR2 FNYEAQ. V was cut by 1 base and J by 1 base, with 11 bases left in between. The CDR3 region is CASSLGSRGSYEQYF. CDR3 sequence (DNA): TGTGCCAGCAGCTTAGGAAGCAGGGGATCCTACGAGCAGTACTTC.

The CDR3 spells CASKPSGGQGGSEQFF. The DNA for the CDR3 is TGCGCCAGCAAACCCTCGGGGGGACAGGGGGGGAGTGAGCAGTTCTTC. The chain has TRBV5-1 and TRBJ2-1, with TRBD1 identical over 11 bases. The CDR3 extends over 16 amino acids. V trimming: 6 bases; J trimming: 9 bases; junction bases outside the gene matches: 14. CDR1 is SGHRS and CDR2 is YFSETQ in the germline V gene.

The V and J genes are TRBV7-2 and TRBJ2-1; the D gene is possibly TRBD1 (5 bases). The CDR3 is 13 residues long. Germline V CDR1 and CDR2: SGHTA, FQGNSA. The V end lost 5 bases, the J end lost 5 bases, and 10 bases lay between the germline ends. The CDR3 reads CASSNRQNNEQFF. The CDR3 DNA reads TGTGCCAGCAGCAATCGACAGAACAATGAGCAGTTCTTC.

The CDR3 nucleotides are TGTGCCAGCAGCCCTAGAGGCCTAGCGGTCTACGAGCAGTACTTC. Translated, it gives CASSPRGLAVYEQYF. The chain combines TRBV11-2 with TRBJ2-7, with 7 bases aligning to TRBD2. Trimming cost V 5 bases and J 3 bases; bases outside gene matches: 10. Germline CDR1 SGHAT, CDR2 FQNNGV. The length of the CDR3 is 15 residues.

This sequence joins TRBV29-1 and TRBJ2-4; TRBD1 matches at 8 bases. V was clipped by 4 bases and J by 6 bases; unmatched bases: 5. The CDR3 is made up of 13 amino acids. Germline V gene data show CDR1 as SQVTM and CDR2 as ANQGSEA. The CDR3 loop reads CSVGGTGSNIQYF. The CDR3 DNA reads as TGCAGCGTTGGGGGGACAGGTTCAAACATTCAGTACTTC.

The chain has TRBV5-5 and TRBJ2-3; 7 nucleotides agree with TRBD1. Trimming at V came to 0 bases and at J to 4 bases, leaving 8 bases not matched to a gene. CDR3 length equals 16 residues. Germline lookup yields CDR1 SGHKS and CDR2 YYEKEE (reference sequence). The CDR3 DNA reads TGTGCCAGCAGCTTGGGTGAGACAGGGTACCCAGATACGCAGTATTTT. Its protein is CASSLGETGYPDTQYF.

Only one count was recorded for this clone. The chain is built from TRBV6-6 and TRBJ2-5, with D possibly matching TRBD2 (6 bases). Trimming shortened V by 8 bases and J by 3 bases, and 16 bases separated the two germline ends. The CDR3 sequence is 14 residues long. Per the germline V gene, CDR1 is MNHNY and CDR2 is SVGAGI (reference sequence). CDR3 protein: CASGGGLSEETQYF. CDR3 nucleotide sequence: TGTGCCAGCGGTGGGGGGTTGAGCGAAGAGACCCAGTACTTC.

This sequence joins TRBV6-5 and TRBJ2-3; TRBD2 agrees at 8 bases. The CDR3 consists of 15 residues. Germline V gene sequence: CDR1 MNHEY, CDR2 SVGAGI. V dropped 3 bases and J dropped 7; count of bases not matched to a gene: 9. The CDR3 here is CASSYLPGGANTQYF. The DNA for the CDR3 is TGTGCCAGCAGTTATCTTCCGGGGGGGGCTAATACGCAGTATTTT.

The V and J genes are TRBV19 and TRBJ2-1; D might be TRBD2 (6 bases). This CDR3 is 18 amino acids long. V was cut by 1 base and J by 2 bases, with 18 bases left in between. Germline loops: CDR1 LNHDA, CDR2 SQIVND (reference sequence). The CDR3 DNA reads TGTGCCAGTAGTATAGGGACTTCTAGCGTTCCAACCTACAATGAGCAGTTCTTC. Its translation: CASSIGTSSVPTYNEQFF.

The J gene is TRBJ2-1, the V gene TRBV7-3; D gene uncertain. V lost 5 bases to trimming and J lost 2 bases, with 13 bases between them. CDR1 and CDR2 from the germline V gene are SGHTA and FQGTGA. The CDR3 sequence is 15 residues long. This CDR3 reads CASSPPGLAYNEQFF. The CDR3 bases are TGTGCCAGCAGCCCGCCGGGTCTCGCCTACAATGAGCAGTTCTTC. The full variable domain, completed using reference TRBV7-3 and TRBJ2-1, is GAGVSQTPSNKVTEKGKYVELRCDPISGHTALYWYRQSLGQGPEFLIYFQGTGAADDSGLPNDRFFAVRPEGSVSTLKIQRTERGDSAVYLCASSPPGLAYNEQFFGPGTRLTVL.